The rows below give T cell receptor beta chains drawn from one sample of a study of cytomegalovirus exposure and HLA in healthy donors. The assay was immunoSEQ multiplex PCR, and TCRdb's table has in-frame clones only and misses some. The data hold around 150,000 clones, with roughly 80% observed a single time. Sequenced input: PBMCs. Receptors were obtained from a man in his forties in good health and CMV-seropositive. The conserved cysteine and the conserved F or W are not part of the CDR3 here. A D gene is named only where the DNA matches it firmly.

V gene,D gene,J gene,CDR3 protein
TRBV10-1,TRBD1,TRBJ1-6,ASSGTAGQSPLH
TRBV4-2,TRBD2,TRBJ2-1,ASSQELAPYNEQF
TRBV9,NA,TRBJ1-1,ASRGGDLNTEAF
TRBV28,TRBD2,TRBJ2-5,ASSFGSAGGLGETQY
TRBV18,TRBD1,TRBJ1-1,ASSPRQGQDTEAF
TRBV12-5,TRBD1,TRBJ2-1,ASGSPPWDRVRDEQF
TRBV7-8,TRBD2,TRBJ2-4,ASSYSIAGGPAKNIQY
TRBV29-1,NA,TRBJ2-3,SAGSTDTQY
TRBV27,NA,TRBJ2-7,ASRTGAYEQY
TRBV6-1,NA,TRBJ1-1,ATDLPVEAF
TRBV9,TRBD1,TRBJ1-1,ASSVDWGDRGYIGTEAF
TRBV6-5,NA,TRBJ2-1,ASSEAGFTYNEQF
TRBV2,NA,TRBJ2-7,ASSDRFVSYEQY
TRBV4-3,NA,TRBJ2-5,ASSQDGRGARQETQY
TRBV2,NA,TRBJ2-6,ASSYRVSGANVLT
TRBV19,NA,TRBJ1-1,ASSIVAGMNTEAF
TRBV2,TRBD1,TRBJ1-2,ASSPYGQGNYGYT
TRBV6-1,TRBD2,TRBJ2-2,ASSVGGRALTTGELF
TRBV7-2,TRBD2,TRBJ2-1,ASSPSGTSVGQF
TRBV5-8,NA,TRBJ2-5,ASSLDRNRETQY
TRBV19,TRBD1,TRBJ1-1,ASSIRDRYVTEAF
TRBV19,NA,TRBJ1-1,ASSTDRTPNTEAF
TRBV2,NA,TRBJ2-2,ASKIHQGNTGELF
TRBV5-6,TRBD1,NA,ASSLTTGSPSYEQY
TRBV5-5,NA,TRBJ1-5,ASSLADSSNQPQH
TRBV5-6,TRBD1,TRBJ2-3,ASRFPGQG
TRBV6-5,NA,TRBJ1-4,ASTYGGPNEKLF
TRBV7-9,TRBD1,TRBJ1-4,ASSPTGTVNEKLF
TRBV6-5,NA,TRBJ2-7,ASSPRQGGEYEQY
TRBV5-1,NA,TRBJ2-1,ASSLGDTTYNEQF
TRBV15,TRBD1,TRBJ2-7,ATSRDIGDSQEQY
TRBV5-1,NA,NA,ASSLGHRDTTYEQY
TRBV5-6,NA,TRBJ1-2,ASSLVSRESL
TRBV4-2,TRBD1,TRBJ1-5,ASSQGTGGNSNQPQH
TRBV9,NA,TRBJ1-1,ASSVGGQENTEAF
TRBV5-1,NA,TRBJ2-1,ASSLGGVYNEQF
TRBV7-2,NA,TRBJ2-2,ASSLALRGELF
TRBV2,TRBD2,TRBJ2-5,ASTRLAASIDWETQY
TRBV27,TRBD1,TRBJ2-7,ASGRGSYEQY
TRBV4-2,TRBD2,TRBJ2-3,ASSQDQRGASTDTQY
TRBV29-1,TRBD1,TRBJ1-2,SVTGTAYGYT
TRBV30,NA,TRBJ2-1,AWSVVSEQF
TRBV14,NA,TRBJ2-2,ASSLVGREHGELF